Following are 9 T cell receptor beta chains from one sample sequenced in a study of tumor-infiltrating lymphocytes in oesophageal squamous cell carcinoma. TCRdb redid the calling of the PCR reads with MiXCR, one entry per CDR3 protein. The sample has about 20,000 distinct CDR3 sequences; over 40% are singletons. The sequenced material came from normal esophageal tissue next to the tumor. The receptors shown here come from a male donor with esophageal squamous cell carcinoma.

The sample holds many counts of this clonotype. It may be a read error: a sequence one base away is much more abundant. V usage is TRBV6-2 or TRBV6-3 and J usage is TRBJ2-7; unclear D gene. This CDR3 comprises 13 residues. Germline-derived CDR1 and CDR2 are MNHEY and SVGEGT. Trimming left V 2 bases short and J 7 bases short, with 12 bases between. This CDR3 is CASSYGSNNEQYF. In DNA, the CDR3 is TGTGCCAGCAGTTACGGCTCTAACAATGAGCAGTACTTC.

The table lists this clonotype with many counts. The chain carries TRBV27 and TRBJ2-7, with 9 bases that match TRBD2. The V gene's germline CDR1 is MNHEY and CDR2 SMNVEV (reference sequence). V shed 6 bases, J shed 1 base, and the junction held 4 bases outside the gene matches. There are 14 residues in the CDR3. The DNA of the CDR3 is TGTGCCAGCAGGCAGGGACTAGCTTCCTACGAGCAGTACTTC. Protein product: CASRQGLASYEQYF.

Worth noting for this clonotype: Germline and junction disagree at one end, which may indicate a read error. The chain recombines TRBV3-1 with TRBJ1-2, with TRBD1 matching 8 bases. The CDR3 is 11 amino acids. Looked up from germline, CDR1 is LGHDT and CDR2 is YNNKEL (reference sequence). The CDR3 sequence: CASSQSGTGAF. The DNA of the CDR3 is TGTGCCAGCAGCCAGTCCGGGACAGGAGCCTTC.

This clonotype appeared many times. The chain uses TRBV7-9 and TRBJ1-1; D may be TRBD1 (5 bases). In germline, CDR1 is SEHNR, CDR2 FQNEAQ (reference sequence). This CDR3 is built from 17 residues. Trimming removed 6 bases from V and 2 bases from J, with 22 bases in between. The CDR3 DNA reads TGTGCCAGCAGTCCCCGGGCCACAGGACGGGGTAACACTGAAGCTTTCTTT. Its protein is CASSPRATGRGNTEAFF.

The V and J genes are TRBV5-5 and TRBJ2-7; 7 nucleotides line up with TRBD1. The end of the DNA is better explained by TRBJ2-1, so the J call may be wrong. The germline gives CDR1 SGHKS, CDR2 YYEKEE (reference sequence). The CDR3 runs to 14 residues. For the CDR3, the DNA is TGTGCCAGCAGCTCGGACAGGATTCAAGAGACCCAGTTCTTC. Its protein is CASSSDRIQETQFF.

In this sample, this clonotype turned up many times. The chain recombines TRBV10-1 with TRBJ2-7; 11 bases line up with TRBD1. J lost 6 bases, V lost 0 bases, and 4 bases had no gene match. CDR1 WNHNN and CDR2 SYGVQD come from the germline V gene (reference sequence). The CDR3 extends over 15 amino acids. CDR3 protein: CASSESGTGGFEQYF. The DNA of the CDR3 is TGCGCCAGCAGTGAGTCAGGGACAGGGGGATTCGAGCAGTACTTC.

Worth noting for this clonotype: The conserved closing phenylalanine or tryptophan is absent in this CDR3, likely reflecting a read error. No DNA is shown, since the ends of the CDR3 on it are uncertain; the CDR3 is the one TCRdb lists. The CDR3 region is CASSPGTSGSDEQFFGA. V usage is TRBV7-6 and J usage is TRBJ2-5; the table's D call, TRBD2, has no DNA check behind it. The germline V gene encodes CDR1 SGHVS and CDR2 FNYEAQ. The CDR3 length is 17 residues, termini included.

The J gene is TRBJ2-1, the V gene TRBV7-4; no clear D. The V gene's germline CDR1 is SGHVT and CDR2 SQSDAQ. The CDR3 totals 16 residues. V was clipped by 4 bases and J by 3 bases, with 16 bases between them. The CDR3 DNA reads TGTGCCAGCAGCTCACGACTCCAAATGGGCTACAATGAGCAGTTCTTC. Protein product: CASSSRLQMGYNEQFF.

This clonotype was detected once. The V and J genes are TRBV7-9 and TRBJ2-1; D perhaps matches TRBD2 (6 bases). Gene TRBJ2-5 matches the end of the DNA better, so the J call may be wrong. The CDR3 has 16 residues. CDR1 is SEHNR, CDR2 FQNEAQ, per germline (reference sequence). The DNA of the CDR3 is TGTGCCAGCGGTTATGGGAGCGGGCGACCGTCGGAGACCCAGTACTTC. It specifies CASGYGSGRPSETQYF.